A selection of T cell receptor beta chains follows, all from one sample in a study of blood T cell repertoires in COVID-19. The assay was immunoSEQ multiplex PCR, and TCRdb's table has in-frame clones only and misses some. The table has hundreds of thousands of clones, about nine tenths seen once; the top ten hold around 1%. Sequencing was performed on PBMCs or T cells enriched from blood (not recorded which). The receptors were sampled from a man in his forties or fifties who had been exposed to COVID-19. The conserved cysteine and the conserved F or W are not part of the CDR3 here. Size is omitted from some rows. Given values are once, few, many or a class for expanded clones.

>NA|TRBV7-8
ASSKSGRWTGELF
>NA|TRBV28
ASRLAGQVFDQPQH
>NA|TRBV3-1/TRBV3-2
ASSQGGNYGYT
>NA|TRBV28
ASSEKYNTEAF
>NA|TRBV14
ASSQARVPF
>NA|TRBV27
ASSSVRGRETQY
>once|TRBV29-1
SVGGPGGELF
>NA|TRBV19
ASSIQITGELF
>NA|TRBV5-1
ASSLEVWPGTEAF
>NA|TRBV7-3
ASSLAGDNEQF
>NA|TRBV27
ASRRTGTPSGNTIY
>NA|TRBV11-2
ASSLKGGQILMNTEAF
>NA|TRBV29-1
SVFGSANTGELF
>NA|TRBV6-5
ASSQVAGQPQH
>NA|TRBV29-1
SVHPRGNEQF
>NA|TRBV9
ASRGRSNYGYT
>NA|TRBV3-1/TRBV3-2
ASSQEAGSGSPLH
>NA|TRBV28
ASSSPPQGVDYGYT
>NA|TRBV19
ASSMNSLQETQY
>NA|TRBV19
ASSIGGIVGNQPQH
>NA|TRBV9
ASSADRAGNTIY
>once|TRBV7-2
ASSRGGGYGYT
>NA|TRBV28
ASRHINTEAF
>once|TRBV28
ASSLTQGRTEAF
>NA|TRBV4-2
ASSQDPGIEAF
>NA|TRBV6-5
ASSYQRTTF
>NA|TRBV28
ASSFLLGTQY
>few|TRBV11-3
ASSLDAGRGNNSPLH
>NA|TRBV5-1
ASSLSGAETQY
>NA|TRBV27
ASSLRSGRDTQY
>NA|TRBV18
ASSPGQGGNTGELF
>NA|TRBV27
ASSIQGAEQPQH
>NA|TRBV5-4
ASSLTGAYEQY
>NA|TRBV6-6
ASSRPGTGGDTEAF
>NA|TRBV18
ASSPGTYEQY
>NA|TRBV18
ASSRTPGQSSTDTQY
>NA|TRBV7-8
ASSLGRLNTEAF
>once|TRBV2
ASSAREGFYNEQF
>NA|TRBV5-1
ASSGLAGGTDTQY
>NA|TRBV28
ASSSDRIDSPLH
>once|TRBV5-6
ASSLVLRGANTGELF
>NA|TRBV4-2
ASSQGLSGNTGELF
>NA|TRBV4-2
ASSPFQGADTGELF
>NA|TRBV4-1
ASSQDRDNEQF
>NA|TRBV20-1
SASRLAGGYEQF
>NA|TRBV18
ASSETGANTEAF
>NA|TRBV6-5
ASSSHGTTDQPQH
>NA|TRBV18
ASSPGLAGDNEQF